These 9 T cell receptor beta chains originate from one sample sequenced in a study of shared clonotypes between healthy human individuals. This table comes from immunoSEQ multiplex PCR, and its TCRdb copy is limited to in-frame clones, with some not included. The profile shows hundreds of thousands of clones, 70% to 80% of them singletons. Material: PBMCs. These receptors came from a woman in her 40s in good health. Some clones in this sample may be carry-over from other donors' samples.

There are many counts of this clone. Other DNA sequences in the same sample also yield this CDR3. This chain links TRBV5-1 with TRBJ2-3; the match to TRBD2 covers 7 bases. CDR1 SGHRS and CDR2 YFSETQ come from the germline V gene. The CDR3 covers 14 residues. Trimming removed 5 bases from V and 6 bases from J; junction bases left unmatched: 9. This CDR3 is CASRSTTSQDTQYF. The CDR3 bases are TGCGCCAGCAGATCAACGACTAGCCAGGATACGCAGTATTTT.

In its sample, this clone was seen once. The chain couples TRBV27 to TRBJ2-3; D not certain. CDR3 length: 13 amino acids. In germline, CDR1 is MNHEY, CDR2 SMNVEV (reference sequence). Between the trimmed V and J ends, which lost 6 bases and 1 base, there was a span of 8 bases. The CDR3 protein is CASSHSGTDTQYF. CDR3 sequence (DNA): TGTGCCAGCAGCCATTCAGGCACAGATACGCAGTATTTT.

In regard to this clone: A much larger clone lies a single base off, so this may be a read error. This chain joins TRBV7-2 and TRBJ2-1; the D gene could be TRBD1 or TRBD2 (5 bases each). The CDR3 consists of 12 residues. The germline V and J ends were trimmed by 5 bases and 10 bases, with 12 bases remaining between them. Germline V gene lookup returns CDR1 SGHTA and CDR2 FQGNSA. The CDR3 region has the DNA TGTGCCAGCAGCATCGGACGGGGCGAGCAGTTCTTC. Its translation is CASSIGRGEQFF.

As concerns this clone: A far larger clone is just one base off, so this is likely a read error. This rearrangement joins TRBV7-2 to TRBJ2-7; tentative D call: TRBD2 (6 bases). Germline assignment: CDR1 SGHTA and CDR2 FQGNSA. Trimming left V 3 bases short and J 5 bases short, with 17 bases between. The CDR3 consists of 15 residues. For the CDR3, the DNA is TGTGCCAGCAGCTTTCAGACCGGGACTGGGAACGAGCAGTACTTC. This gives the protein CASSFQTGTGNEQYF.

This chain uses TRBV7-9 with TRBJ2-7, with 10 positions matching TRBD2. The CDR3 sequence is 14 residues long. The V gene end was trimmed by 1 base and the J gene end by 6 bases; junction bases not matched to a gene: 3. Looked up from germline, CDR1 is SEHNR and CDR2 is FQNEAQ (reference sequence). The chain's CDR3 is CASSLVAGGREQYF. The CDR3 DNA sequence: TGTGCCAGCAGCTTAGTAGCGGGAGGACGCGAGCAGTACTTC.

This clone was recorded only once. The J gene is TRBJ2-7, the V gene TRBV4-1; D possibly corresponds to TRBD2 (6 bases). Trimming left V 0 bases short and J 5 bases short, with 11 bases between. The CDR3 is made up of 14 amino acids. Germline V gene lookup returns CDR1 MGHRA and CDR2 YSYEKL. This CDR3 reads CASSQDGRGNEQYF. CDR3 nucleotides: TGCGCCAGCAGCCAAGATGGGCGCGGGAACGAGCAGTACTTC.

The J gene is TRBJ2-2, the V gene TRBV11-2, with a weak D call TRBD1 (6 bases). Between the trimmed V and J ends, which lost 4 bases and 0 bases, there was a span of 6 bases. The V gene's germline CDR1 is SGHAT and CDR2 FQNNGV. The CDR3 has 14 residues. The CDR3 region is CASSWTANTGELFF. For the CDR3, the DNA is TGTGCCAGCAGCTGGACAGCGAACACCGGGGAGCTGTTTTTT.

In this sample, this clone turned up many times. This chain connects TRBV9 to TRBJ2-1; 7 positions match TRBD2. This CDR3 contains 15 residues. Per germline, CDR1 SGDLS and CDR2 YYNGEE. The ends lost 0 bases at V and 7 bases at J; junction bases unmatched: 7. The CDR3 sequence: CASSVEWEGWNEQFF. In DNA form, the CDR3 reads TGTGCCAGCAGCGTAGAGTGGGAGGGATGGAATGAGCAGTTCTTC.

CDR3 DNA: TGTGCCAGCAGCTTTTGGGACAGGAATGAAAAACTGTTTTTT. Its translation is CASSFWDRNEKLFF. This chain connects TRBV5-6 to TRBJ1-4, with 8 bases lining up with TRBD1. The CDR3 loop spans 14 amino acids. V lost 2 bases and J lost 5; bases outside the gene matches: 2. Germline CDR1 reads SGHDT; CDR2 reads YYEEEE.